A single sample is the source of the 15 T cell receptor beta chains below, sequenced in a study of blood T cell repertoires in COVID-19. Only in-frame clones appear in the TCRdb table, and some are missing; sequencing was by immunoSEQ multiplex PCR. This table holds 15,000 to 20,000 clones, almost 85% found once. Sequencing was carried out using peripheral blood. The receptors come from a man older than 75 with acute or convalescent COVID-19.

In its sample, this clone was seen once. The CDR3 protein is CASSTSGTGDSPLHF. CDR3 sequence (DNA): TGTGCCAGCAGCACGTCCGGGACAGGGGATTCACCCCTCCACTTT. The chain carries TRBV28 and TRBJ1-6; TRBD1 agrees at 10 bases. V shed 6 bases, J shed 8 bases, and the junction held 7 bases outside the gene matches. CDR1 is MDHEN, CDR2 SYDVKM, per germline. The CDR3 extends over 15 amino acids.

The chain couples TRBV5-1 to TRBJ2-7; maybe TRBD1 (6 bases). The length of the CDR3 is 14 residues. V was pared by 3 bases and J by 2 bases, with 12 bases between. Germline V CDR1 and CDR2: SGHRS, YFSETQ. In DNA, the CDR3 is TGCGCCAGCAGCTCCGGGACAAAAACCTACGAGCAGTACTTC. This translates into CASSSGTKTYEQYF.

This chain uses TRBV5-1 with TRBJ1-3; unclear D gene. V lost 0 bases and J 0 bases, leaving 13 bases between the germline ends. From germline, CDR1 is SGHRS and CDR2 YFSETQ. The CDR3 is 17 amino acids. The CDR3 DNA follows: TGCGCCAGCAGCTTGGGTGGAGGGTCCCTCTCTGGAAACACCATATATTTT. Protein product: CASSLGGGSLSGNTIYF. The complete variable domain, with remaining parts taken from reference TRBV5-1 and TRBJ1-3, reads KAGVTQTPRYLIKTRGQQVTLSCSPISGHRSVSWYQQTPGQGLQFLFEYFSETQRNKGNFPGRFSGRQFSNSRSEMNVSTLELGDSALYLCASSLGGGSLSGNTIYFGEGSWLTVV.

The chain has TRBV29-1 and TRBJ1-1; no definite D call. The germline CDR1 and CDR2 sequences are SQVTM and ANQGSEA. The CDR3 is 11 amino acids. Trimming took off 5 bases at V and 5 bases at J, with 9 bases between the two ends. The CDR3 here is CSVRENTEAFF. The DNA of the CDR3 is TGCAGCGTTCGGGAAAATACTGAAGCTTTCTTT. The full variable domain, in which reference TRBV29-1 and TRBJ1-1 provide the parts outside the CDR3, is SAVISQKPSRDICQRGTSLTIQCQVDSQVTMMFWYRQQPGQSLTLIATANQGSEATYESGFVIDKFPISRPNLTFSTLTVSNMSPEDSSIYLCSVRENTEAFFGQGTRLTVV.

The chain carries TRBV9 and TRBJ1-3; 10 nucleotides align to TRBD1. This CDR3 has 15 amino acids. Per germline, CDR1 SGDLS and CDR2 YYNGEE. V was pared by 3 bases and J by 9 bases, with 9 bases of the junction left unmatched. The CDR3 here is CASSGTGGWRGTIYF. The CDR3 DNA reads TGTGCCAGCAGCGGGACAGGGGGTTGGAGGGGCACCATATATTTT.

The V call is TRBV7-2, the J call TRBJ2-7; no clear D. V was cut by 1 base and J by 0 bases, with 7 bases left in between. This CDR3 comprises 14 residues. Germline V gene data show CDR1 as SGHTA and CDR2 as FQGNSA. This CDR3 reads CASSLESVSYEQYF. In DNA form, the CDR3 reads TGTGCCAGCAGCTTAGAATCGGTCTCCTACGAGCAGTACTTC.

The V and J genes are TRBV3-1 (or the pseudogene TRBV3-2) and TRBJ2-7, with 9 bases aligning to TRBD1. The trim removed 3 bases at V and 6 bases at J, leaving 12 bases unmatched. Germline CDR1 and CDR2: LGHDT and YNNKEL (reference sequence). The CDR3 totals 16 residues. The CDR3 spells CASSQSFRGQGGEQYF. DNA of the CDR3: TGTGCCAGCAGCCAGAGTTTCCGGGGACAGGGAGGCGAGCAGTACTTC.

Written as DNA, the CDR3 is TGCGCCAGCAGCTCTCCAGCGGGGCTGACAGATACGCAGTATTTT. It specifies CASSSPAGLTDTQYF. V is TRBV5-1 and J is TRBJ2-3, with 7 bases that match TRBD2. V gave up 3 bases and J gave up 3 bases; unmatched junction bases: 7. The CDR3 totals 15 residues. CDR1 SGHRS and CDR2 YFSETQ come from the germline V gene.

V and J are TRBV7-8 and TRBJ1-1; D is unresolved. Germline V gene lookup returns CDR1 SGHVS and CDR2 FQNEAQ. Trimming pared 5 bases from V and 0 bases from J, leaving 7 bases between. The CDR3 extends over 13 amino acids. The CDR3 sequence: CASSPYLNTEAFF. The CDR3 coding sequence is TGTGCCAGCAGCCCCTATCTGAACACTGAAGCTTTCTTT.

This clone was counted ten times or more. The chain couples TRBV18 to TRBJ1-1; D not resolved. V lost 6 bases to trimming and J lost 3 bases, with 20 bases between them. The germline CDR1 and CDR2 sequences are KGHSH and LQKENI. The CDR3 contains 16 residues. The CDR3 spells CASSPGQNLDDTEAFF. In DNA, the CDR3 is TGTGCCAGCTCCCCGGGTCAGAACCTTGACGACACTGAAGCTTTCTTT.

V and J are TRBV4-2 and TRBJ2-2, with 12 positions matching TRBD2. Per germline, CDR1 LGHNA and CDR2 YNFKEQ. The trim removed 0 bases at V and 0 bases at J, leaving 2 bases unmatched. CDR3 length: 18 amino acids. CDR3 amino acids: CASSQEPSGGANTGELFF. CDR3 nucleotides: TGTGCCAGCAGCCAAGAACCTAGCGGGGGGGCGAACACCGGGGAGCTGTTTTTT.

The gene calls are TRBV2 and TRBJ2-5; the match to TRBD2 covers 10 bases. Per germline, CDR1 SNHLY and CDR2 FYNNEI. J gave up 3 bases and V 4 bases, and 2 bases lay outside the gene matches. The CDR3 is 14 residues long. CDR3 sequence: CASSGTSGEETQYF. Written as DNA, the CDR3 is TGTGCCAGCAGTGGGACTAGCGGAGAAGAGACCCAGTACTTC.

The CDR3 region is CATRQDRTYNEQFF. CDR3 coding DNA: TGTGCCACCAGGCAGGACAGGACGTACAATGAGCAGTTCTTC. The V gene is TRBV24-1, the J gene TRBJ2-1, with 7 bases that match TRBD1. With 7 bases clipped from V and 4 bases from J, the junction kept 6 bases outside the gene matches. Germline V gene lookup returns CDR1 KGHDR and CDR2 SFDVKD. The CDR3 spans 14 residues.

The V gene is TRBV24-1, the J gene TRBJ2-1, with 10 bases aligning to TRBD2. Germline-derived CDR1 and CDR2 are KGHDR and SFDVKD. The CDR3 is 13 amino acids. V shed 8 bases, J shed 7 bases, and the junction held 4 bases outside the gene matches. The CDR3 DNA reads as TGTGCCACCATGAATAGCGGGGGGAATGAGCAGTTCTTC. It codes for CATMNSGGNEQFF.

The chain combines TRBV7-8 with TRBJ2-7; perhaps TRBD1 as D (6 bases). Per germline, CDR1 SGHVS and CDR2 FQNEAQ. Trimming stripped 7 bases from V and 2 bases from J, with 15 bases between. This CDR3 region has 14 residues. The CDR3 nucleotides are TGTGCCAGCAACCATGGGGGCGCGACCTACGAGCAGTACTTC. Translated: CASNHGGATYEQYF. Looking up the rest from reference TRBV7-8 and TRBJ2-7 gives the full variable domain: GAGVSQSPRYKVAKRGQDVALRCDPISGHVSLFWYQQALGQGPEFLTYFQNEAQLDKSGLPSDRFFAERPEGSVSTLKIQRTQQEDSAVYLCASNHGGATYEQYFGPGTRLTVT.